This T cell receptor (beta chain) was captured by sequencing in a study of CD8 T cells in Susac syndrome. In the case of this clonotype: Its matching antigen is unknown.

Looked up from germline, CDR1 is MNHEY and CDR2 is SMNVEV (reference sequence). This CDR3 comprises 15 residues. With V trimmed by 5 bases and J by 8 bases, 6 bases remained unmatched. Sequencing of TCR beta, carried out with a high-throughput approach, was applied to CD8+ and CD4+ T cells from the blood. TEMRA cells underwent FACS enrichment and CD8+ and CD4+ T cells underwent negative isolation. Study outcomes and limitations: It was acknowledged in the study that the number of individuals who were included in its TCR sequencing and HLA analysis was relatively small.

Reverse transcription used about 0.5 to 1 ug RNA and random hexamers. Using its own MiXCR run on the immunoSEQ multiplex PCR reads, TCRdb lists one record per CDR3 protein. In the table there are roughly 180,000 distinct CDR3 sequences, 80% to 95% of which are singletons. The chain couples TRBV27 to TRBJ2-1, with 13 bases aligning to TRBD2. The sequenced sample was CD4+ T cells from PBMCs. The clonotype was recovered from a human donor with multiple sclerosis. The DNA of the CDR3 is TGTGCCAGCAGTCCCAGGGGACTAGCGGGATATGAGCAGTTCTTC. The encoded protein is CASSPRGLAGYEQFF.